The source of this T cell receptor (beta chain) is a study of shared clonotypes between healthy human individuals. General study findings and limits: Larger estimated richness was generally recorded for naive subsets relative to memory subsets. The naive CD4 repertoires of a handful of donors were compared, and around 5% of clonotypes were shared. The four-donor shared clonotypes exceeded non-shared clonotypes in generation probability, with non-shared ones scoring lower.

CD4+ cells yielded CD45RA+ naive and CD45RA-negative memory subsets. A remark on this clone: Antigen: not known.

Method: immunoSEQ multiplex PCR; TCRdb's copy keeps in-frame clones and lacks some. The sample yields approximately 1.5 million clones, roughly 98.5% seen once. The sequencing input was naive CD4+ T cells sorted from blood. Subset defined: CD45RA+ positively selected. The sequence was obtained from a man younger than 45 in good health.

CDR3 protein: CASSLLAGSNEQFF. For the CDR3, the DNA is TGTGCCAGCAGTTTACTAGCGGGAAGCAATGAGCAGTTCTTC. The chain couples TRBV28 to TRBJ2-1; 9 nucleotides align to TRBD2. Per germline, CDR1 MDHEN and CDR2 SYDVKM. V gave up 2 bases and J gave up 6 bases; unmatched junction bases: 2. The length of the CDR3 is 14 residues.